Each of the 12 T cell receptor beta chains below was sequenced from the same sample in a study of spatial heterogeneity in lung cancer. Study-wide results and limits: The number of expanded tumor alpha and beta chains correlated with mutation number.

TCRdb fed the 5' RACE reads into MiXCR, producing one record per CDR3 protein. The sample holds around 9,800 distinct CDR3 sequences, under 10% seen once. Antigens for these TCRs are unknown. The sample's time point: sample taken at primary tumor resection. The sequencing here drew on lung tumor tissue, taken at surgery. The receptors derive from a female donor with early-stage non-small cell lung cancer.

This clonotype was detected ten times or more. Being off target in a library aimed at alpha chains, this beta chain has a size of little meaning. V and J are TRBV6-2 or TRBV6-3 and TRBJ2-7; D may be TRBD1 (6 bases). Trimming took 7 bases from V and 0 from J, leaving 13 bases between them. Looked up from germline, CDR1 is MNHEY and CDR2 is SVGEGT. The CDR3 contains 14 residues. The CDR3 region has the DNA TGTGCCAGCAAGTGGGGGCTCAGCTCCTACGAGCAGTACTTC. The encoded protein is CASKWGLSSYEQYF.

Comment on this clonotype: Within a library made for alpha chains, this beta chain is off target, and its count is uninformative. The chain carries TRBV30 and TRBJ1-1; TRBD1 might be the D (6 bases). V gave up 1 base and J gave up 7 bases, with 13 bases separating them. Germline lookup yields CDR1 GTSNPN and CDR2 SVGIG (reference sequence). CDR3 size: 13 residues. The DNA of the CDR3 is TGTGCCTGGAGTGAGGGGGGACCATATGAAGCTTTCTTT. This gives the protein CAWSEGGPYEAFF. The full variable domain, completed using reference TRBV30 and TRBJ1-1, is SQTIHQWPATLVQPVGSPLSLECTVEGTSNPNLYWYRQAAGRGLQLLFYSVGIGQISSEVPQNLSASRPQDRQFILSSKKLLLSDSGFYLCAWSEGGPYEAFFGQGTRLTVV.

This clonotype was recorded many times. Being off target in a library aimed at alpha chains, this beta chain has a size of little meaning. The V gene is TRBV5-1, the J gene TRBJ2-1; the match to TRBD2 covers 13 bases. CDR1 and CDR2 (germline): SGHRS, YFSETQ. V dropped 1 base and J dropped 6; count of bases not matched to a gene: 1. The CDR3 extends over 15 amino acids. The CDR3 is CASSLTSGGANEQFF. The CDR3, as DNA: TGCGCCAGCAGCTTGACTAGCGGGGGGGCCAATGAGCAGTTCTTC. Based on the CDR3 plus reference TRBV5-1 and TRBJ2-1, the full variable domain is KAGVTQTPRYLIKTRGQQVTLSCSPISGHRSVSWYQQTPGQGLQFLFEYFSETQRNKGNFPGRFSGRQFSNSRSEMNVSTLELGDSALYLCASSLTSGGANEQFFGPGTRLTVL.

The count of this clonotype is one. Because this beta chain is a stray read in a library intended to capture alpha chains, its abundance should not be given much weight. The chain carries TRBV11-3 and TRBJ2-1; TRBD2 aligns across 7 bases. Trimming removed 5 bases from V and 8 bases from J; junction bases left unmatched: 12. Germline CDR1 SGHNT, CDR2 YENEEA. The CDR3 is made up of 15 amino acids. The CDR3: CASSRAGGGVDEQFF. The CDR3 DNA reads as TGTGCCAGCAGCCGGGCCGGCGGGGGAGTTGATGAGCAGTTCTTC.

This clonotype was found many times. The library was built for alpha chains, so this beta chain is an off-target read and its size means little. The chain joins TRBV28 to TRBJ1-4; 8 bases fit TRBD1. The CDR3 is 15 amino acids. Germline values: CDR1 MDHEN, CDR2 SYDVKM. After removal of 5 bases from V and 5 bases from J, the junction contained 7 bases not matched to a gene. For the CDR3, the DNA is TGTGCCAGCAGTCCCGGGGGACAGGACAATGAAAAACTGTTTTTT. It translates to CASSPGGQDNEKLFF.

As for this clonotype: The library was prepared for alpha chains; this beta chain is a stray read, so its frequency means little. V is TRBV6-5 and J is TRBJ2-5; D is unresolved. The CDR3 consists of 13 residues. The germline CDR1 and CDR2 sequences are MNHEY and SVGAGI. V lost 0 bases to trimming and J lost 5 bases, with 7 bases between them. CDR3: CASSYSVVETQYF. The CDR3 DNA reads as TGTGCCAGCAGTTACTCGGTCGTGGAGACCCAGTACTTC.

Comments on this clonotype: A library made for alpha chains picked up this beta chain off target, so its size means little. CDR3 loop: CSVTVAQTSYNEQFF. As DNA, the CDR3 is TGCAGCGTTACGGTAGCCCAGACCTCCTACAATGAGCAGTTCTTC. This sequence joins TRBV29-1 and TRBJ2-1; D not resolved. The CDR3 is 15 amino acids. Trimming pared 5 bases from V and 0 bases from J, leaving 14 bases between. Per the germline V gene, CDR1 is SQVTM and CDR2 is ANQGSEA.

This clonotype rates as medium-sized. This beta chain appears as a stray read in a library generated for alpha chains; its size is not informative. The rearrangement uses TRBV3-1 and TRBJ1-1; no clear D gene. The germline gives CDR1 LGHDT, CDR2 YNNKEL (reference sequence). The CDR3 runs 14 residues. With 3 bases removed from V and 4 bases from J, the gap between germline ends came to 12 bases. This chain's CDR3 is CASSQFLGSTEAFF. The CDR3, as DNA: TGTGCCAGCAGCCAGTTTTTGGGTAGCACTGAAGCTTTCTTT.

This clonotype has only a few counts. A library prepared for alpha chains yielded this beta chain as an off-target read; its size is of little meaning. This sequence joins TRBV12-3 or TRBV12-4 and TRBJ2-2; perhaps D is TRBD1 or TRBD2 (5 bases each). CDR3 size: 16 residues. Between the trimmed V and J ends, which lost 3 bases and 4 bases, there was a span of 15 bases. The CDR3 bases are TGTGCCAGCAGTTTTTCTGGGGGAAGGGGCACCGGGGAGCTGTTTTTT. Residues: CASSFSGGRGTGELFF.

This clonotype came up many times. This beta chain is an off-target read within a library intended for alpha chains, so its frequency means little. The V and J genes are TRBV11-1 and TRBJ2-7; D unresolved. Trimming pared 2 bases from V and 4 bases from J, leaving 6 bases between. There are 12 residues in the CDR3. Per germline, CDR1 SGHAT and CDR2 FQDESV (reference sequence). The CDR3 loop reads CASSLIAYEQYF. CDR3 sequence (DNA): TGTGCCAGCAGCTTAATAGCTTACGAGCAGTACTTC. Drawing the rest from reference TRBV11-1 and TRBJ2-7, the complete variable domain is EAEVAQSPRYKITEKSQAVAFWCDPISGHATLYWYRQILGQGPELLVQFQDESVVDDSQLPKDRFSAERLKGVDSTLKIQPAELGDSAMYLCASSLIAYEQYFGPGTRLTVT.

This clonotype was detected ten times or more. The library was prepared for alpha chains; this beta chain is a stray read, so its frequency means little. J is TRBJ2-7 and V is TRBV21-1. TRBV21-1 is a pseudogene. The CDR3 totals 12 residues. The CDR3 reads CASSTKTYEQYF. CDR3 DNA: TGTGCCAGCAGCACAAAAACCTACGAGCAGTACTTC.

This clonotype was seen ten or more times. In a library made to pick up alpha chains, this beta chain is a stray read with a size that means little. This rearrangement joins TRBV2 to TRBJ2-5; the D is unclear. The V end was cut by 2 bases, the J end by 5 bases, with 18 bases between. CDR3 length: 16 amino acids. Germline values: CDR1 SNHLY, CDR2 FYNNEI. The CDR3 coding sequence is TGTGCCAGCAGTGAAAGATCCGTTTCTGGGATCGAGACCCAGTACTTC. Its protein is CASSERSVSGIETQYF.